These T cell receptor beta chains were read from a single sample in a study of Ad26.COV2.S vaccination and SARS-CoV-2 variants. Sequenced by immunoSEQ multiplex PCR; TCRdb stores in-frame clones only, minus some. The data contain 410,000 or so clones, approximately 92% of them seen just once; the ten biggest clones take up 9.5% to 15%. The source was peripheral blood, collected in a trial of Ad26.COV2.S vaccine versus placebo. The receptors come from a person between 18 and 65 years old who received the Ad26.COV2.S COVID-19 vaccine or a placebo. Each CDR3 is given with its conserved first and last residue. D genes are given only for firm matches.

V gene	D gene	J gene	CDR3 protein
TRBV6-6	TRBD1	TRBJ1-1	CASRQTGVAFF
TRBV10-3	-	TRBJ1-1	CAIRLNRDTEAFF
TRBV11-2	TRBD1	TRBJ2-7	CASSLDEVTGSSYEQYF
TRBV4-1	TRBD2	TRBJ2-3	CASSQGPRAGGDTQYF
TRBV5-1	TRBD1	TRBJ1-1	CASSLSQGTLTEAFF
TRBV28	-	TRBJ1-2	CASSDSSGSGVGYTF
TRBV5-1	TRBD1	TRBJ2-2	CASSLGDRVITGELFF
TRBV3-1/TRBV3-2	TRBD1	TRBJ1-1	CASSPGGGMNTEAFF
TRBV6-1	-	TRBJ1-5	CASSEGLSNQPQHF
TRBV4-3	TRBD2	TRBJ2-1	CASSQGGLAGVDEQFF
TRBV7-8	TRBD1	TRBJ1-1	CASRFRQGENTEAFF
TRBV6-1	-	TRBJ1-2	CASSEGGDYGYTF
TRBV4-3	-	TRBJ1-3	CASSQEAGINTIYF
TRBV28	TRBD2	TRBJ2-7	CASSPAGGSYEQYF
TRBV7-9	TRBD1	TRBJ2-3	CASSPGQVSTDTQYF
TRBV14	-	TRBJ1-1	CASSQFAGMNTEAFF
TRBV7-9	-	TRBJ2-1	CASSGRDLVNDNEQFF
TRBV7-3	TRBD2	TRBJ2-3	CASSTGLAGDTQYF
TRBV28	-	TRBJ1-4	CASRPAGGHEKLFF
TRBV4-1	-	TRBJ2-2	CASSFNTGELFF
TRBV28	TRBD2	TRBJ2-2	CASSLESGRAHGELFF
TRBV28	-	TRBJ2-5	CASRLFPGTEETQYF
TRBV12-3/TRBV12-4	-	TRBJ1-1	CASSLLRGTEAFF
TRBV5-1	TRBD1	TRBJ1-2	CASSLGGTGLGYTF
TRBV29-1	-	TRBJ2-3	CSVEGDTLSTDTQYF
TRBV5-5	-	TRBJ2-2	CASSFQPNTGELFF
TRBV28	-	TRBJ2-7	CASSLKLDYEQYF
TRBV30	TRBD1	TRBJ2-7	CAWSGQGAGYEQYF
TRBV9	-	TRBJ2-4	CASSVVGNIQYF
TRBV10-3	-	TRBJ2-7	CAISVPSDGSYEQYF
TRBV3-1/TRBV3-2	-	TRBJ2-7	CASSQAKGLYSSYEQYF
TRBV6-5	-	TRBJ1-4	CASSYGGLDEKLFF
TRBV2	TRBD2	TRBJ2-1	CASSAGTRSGEQFF
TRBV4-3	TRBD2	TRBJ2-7	CASSTLAGDFYEQYF
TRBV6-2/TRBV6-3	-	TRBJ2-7	CASSLSPYEQYF
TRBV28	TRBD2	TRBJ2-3	CASSPSGRAVDTQYF
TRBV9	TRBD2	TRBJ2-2	CASTSPAGVGTGELFF
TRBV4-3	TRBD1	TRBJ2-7	CASSPGQSYEQYF
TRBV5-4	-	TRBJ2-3	CASSRDLGGASTDTQYF
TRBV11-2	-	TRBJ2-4	CASSKIQGAKNIQYF
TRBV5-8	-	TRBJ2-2	CASSLVTSWTGELFF
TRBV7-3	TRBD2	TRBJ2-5	CASSRTGLAGGPLETQYF